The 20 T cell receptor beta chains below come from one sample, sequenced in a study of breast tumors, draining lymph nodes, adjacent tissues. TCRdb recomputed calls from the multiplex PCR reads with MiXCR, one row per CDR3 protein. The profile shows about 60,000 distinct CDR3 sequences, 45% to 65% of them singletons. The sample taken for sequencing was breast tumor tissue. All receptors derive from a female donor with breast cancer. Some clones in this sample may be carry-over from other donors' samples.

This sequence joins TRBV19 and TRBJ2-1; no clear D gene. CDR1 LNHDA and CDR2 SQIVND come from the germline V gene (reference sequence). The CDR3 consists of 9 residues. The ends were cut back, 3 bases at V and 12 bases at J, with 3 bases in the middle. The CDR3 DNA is TGTGCCAGTAGTATGAGGCAGTTCTTC. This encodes CASSMRQFF.

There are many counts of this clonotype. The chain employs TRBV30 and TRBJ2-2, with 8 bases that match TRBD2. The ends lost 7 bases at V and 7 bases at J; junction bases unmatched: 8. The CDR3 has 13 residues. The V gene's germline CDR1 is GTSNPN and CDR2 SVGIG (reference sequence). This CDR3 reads CASPGGLVGELFF. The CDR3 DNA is TGTGCCTCACCGGGGGGGCTGGTCGGGGAGCTGTTTTTT.

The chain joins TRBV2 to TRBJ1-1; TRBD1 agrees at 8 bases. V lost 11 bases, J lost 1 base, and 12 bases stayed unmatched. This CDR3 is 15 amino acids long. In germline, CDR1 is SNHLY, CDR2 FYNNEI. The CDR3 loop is CAAGGGYSSNTEAFF. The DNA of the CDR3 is TGTGCCGCAGGGGGCGGGTATTCGTCGAACACTGAAGCTTTCTTT. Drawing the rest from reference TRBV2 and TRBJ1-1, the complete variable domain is EPEVTQTPSHQVTQMGQEVILRCVPISNHLYFYWYRQILGQKVEFLVSFYNNEISEKSEIFDDQFSVERPDGSNFTLKIRSTKLEDSAMYFCAAGGGYSSNTEAFFGQGTRLTVV.

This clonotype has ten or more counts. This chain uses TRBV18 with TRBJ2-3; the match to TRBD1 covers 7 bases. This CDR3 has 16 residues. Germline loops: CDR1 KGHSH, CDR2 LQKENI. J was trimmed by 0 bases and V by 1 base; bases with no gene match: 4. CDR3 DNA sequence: TGTGCCAGCTCACCACGGAACAGGGGAAGCACAGATACGCAGTATTTT. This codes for CASSPRNRGSTDTQYF.

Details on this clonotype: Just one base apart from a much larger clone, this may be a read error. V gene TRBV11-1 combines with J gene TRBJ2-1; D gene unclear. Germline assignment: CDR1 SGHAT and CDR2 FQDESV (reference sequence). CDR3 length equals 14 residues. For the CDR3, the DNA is TGTGCCAGCAGCTTAGTCCGACGTTCTAATGAGCGGTTCTTC. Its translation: CASSLVRRSNERFF.

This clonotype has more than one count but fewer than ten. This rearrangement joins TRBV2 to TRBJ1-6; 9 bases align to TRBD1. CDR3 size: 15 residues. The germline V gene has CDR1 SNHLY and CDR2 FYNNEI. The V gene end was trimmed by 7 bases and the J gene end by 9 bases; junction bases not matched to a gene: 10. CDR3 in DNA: TGTGCCAGCACCTTCACAGGGGGCGCCGGTTCACCCCTCCACTTT. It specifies CASTFTGGAGSPLHF.

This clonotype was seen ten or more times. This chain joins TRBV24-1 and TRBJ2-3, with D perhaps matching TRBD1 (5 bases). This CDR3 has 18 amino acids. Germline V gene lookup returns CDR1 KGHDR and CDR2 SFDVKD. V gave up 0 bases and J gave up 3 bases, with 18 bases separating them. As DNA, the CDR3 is TGTGCCACCAGTGATTTGGGGCGTGCAGGGAAGGGGACAGATACGCAGTATTTT. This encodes CATSDLGRAGKGTDTQYF.

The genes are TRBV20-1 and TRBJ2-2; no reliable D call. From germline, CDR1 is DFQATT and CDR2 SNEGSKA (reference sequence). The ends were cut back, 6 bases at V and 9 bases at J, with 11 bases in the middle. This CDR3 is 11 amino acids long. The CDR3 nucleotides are TGCAGTGCGCAGAGCCAGCGGGAGCTGTTTTTT. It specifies CSAQSQRELFF.

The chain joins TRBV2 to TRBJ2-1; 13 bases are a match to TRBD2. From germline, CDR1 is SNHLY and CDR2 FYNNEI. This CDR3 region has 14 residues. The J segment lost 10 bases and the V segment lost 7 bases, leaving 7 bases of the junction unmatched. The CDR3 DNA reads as TGTGCCAGCAAGACTAGCGGGGGGACAGGCGAGCAGTTCTTC. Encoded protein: CASKTSGGTGEQFF.

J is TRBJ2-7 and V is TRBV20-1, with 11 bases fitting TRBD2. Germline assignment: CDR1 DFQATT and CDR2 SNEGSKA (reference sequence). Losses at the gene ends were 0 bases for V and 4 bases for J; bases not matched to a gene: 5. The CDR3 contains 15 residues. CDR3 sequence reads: CSARDQGLAAYEQYF. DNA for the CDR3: TGCAGTGCTAGAGATCAGGGACTAGCGGCATACGAGCAGTACTTC.

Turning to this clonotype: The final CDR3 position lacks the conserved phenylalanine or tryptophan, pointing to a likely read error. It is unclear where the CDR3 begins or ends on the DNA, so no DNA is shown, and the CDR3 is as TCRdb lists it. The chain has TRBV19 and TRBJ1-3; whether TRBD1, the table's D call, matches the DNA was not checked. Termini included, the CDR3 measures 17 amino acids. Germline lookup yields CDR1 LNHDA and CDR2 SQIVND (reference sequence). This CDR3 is CASSMPTGEISGNTISL.

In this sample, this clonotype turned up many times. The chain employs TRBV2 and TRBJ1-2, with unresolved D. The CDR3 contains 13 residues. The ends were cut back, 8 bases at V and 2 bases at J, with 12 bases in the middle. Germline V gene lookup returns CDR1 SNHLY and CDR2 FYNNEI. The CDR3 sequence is CASAPEGNYGYTF. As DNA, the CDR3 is TGTGCCAGCGCGCCGGAAGGAAACTATGGCTACACCTTC. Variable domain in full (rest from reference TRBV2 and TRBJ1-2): EPEVTQTPSHQVTQMGQEVILRCVPISNHLYFYWYRQILGQKVEFLVSFYNNEISEKSEIFDDQFSVERPDGSNFTLKIRSTKLEDSAMYFCASAPEGNYGYTFGSGTRLTVV.

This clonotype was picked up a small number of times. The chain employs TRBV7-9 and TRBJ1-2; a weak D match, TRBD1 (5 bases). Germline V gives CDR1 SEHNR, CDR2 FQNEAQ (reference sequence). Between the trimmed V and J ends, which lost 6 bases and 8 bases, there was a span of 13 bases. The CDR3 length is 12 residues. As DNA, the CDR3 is TGTGCCAGCAGTGCGGGGCTGTCAGGCTACACCTTC. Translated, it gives CASSAGLSGYTF.

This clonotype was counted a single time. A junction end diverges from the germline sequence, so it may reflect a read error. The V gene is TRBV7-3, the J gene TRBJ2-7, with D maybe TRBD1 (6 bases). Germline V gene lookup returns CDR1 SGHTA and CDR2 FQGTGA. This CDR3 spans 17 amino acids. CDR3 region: CASSLRGRGPEGYEPYF. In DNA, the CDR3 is TGTGCCAGCAGCTTAAGAGGCAGGGGCCCAGAGGGCTATGAGCCGTACTTC.

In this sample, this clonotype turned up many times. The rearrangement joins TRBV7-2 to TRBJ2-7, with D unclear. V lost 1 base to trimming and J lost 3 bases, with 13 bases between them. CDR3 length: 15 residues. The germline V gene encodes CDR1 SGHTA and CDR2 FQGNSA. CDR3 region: CASSLGPARNYEQYF. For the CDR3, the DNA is TGTGCCAGCAGCTTAGGCCCTGCCCGAAACTACGAGCAGTACTTC.

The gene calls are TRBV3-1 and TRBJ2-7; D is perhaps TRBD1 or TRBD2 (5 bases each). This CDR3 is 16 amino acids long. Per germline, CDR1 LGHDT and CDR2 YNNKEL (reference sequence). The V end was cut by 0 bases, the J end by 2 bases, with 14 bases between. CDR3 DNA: TGTGCCAGCAGCCAAGATGTCCGGGACGGGGCCTACGAGCAGTACTTC. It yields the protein CASSQDVRDGAYEQYF.

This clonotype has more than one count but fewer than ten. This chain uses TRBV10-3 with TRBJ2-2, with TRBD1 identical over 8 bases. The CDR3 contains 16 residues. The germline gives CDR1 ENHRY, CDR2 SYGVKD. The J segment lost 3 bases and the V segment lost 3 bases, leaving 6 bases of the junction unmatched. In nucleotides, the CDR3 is TGTGCCATCAGTGACCCGGACAGGGTGGACACCGGGGAGCTGTTTTTT. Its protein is CAISDPDRVDTGELFF.

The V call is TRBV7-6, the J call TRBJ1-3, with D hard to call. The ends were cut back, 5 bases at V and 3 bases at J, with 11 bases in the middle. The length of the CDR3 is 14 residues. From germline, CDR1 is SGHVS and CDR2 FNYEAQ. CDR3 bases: TGTGCCAGCAGCGCCGGACGAGGTGGAAACACCATATATTTT. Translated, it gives CASSAGRGGNTIYF.

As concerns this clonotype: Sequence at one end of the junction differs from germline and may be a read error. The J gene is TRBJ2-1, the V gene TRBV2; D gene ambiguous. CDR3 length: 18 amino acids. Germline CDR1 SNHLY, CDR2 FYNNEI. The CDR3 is CASSESHDLWESDNEHFF. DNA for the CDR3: TGTGCCAGCAGTGAGAGTCACGATCTGTGGGAAAGCGACAATGAGCACTTCTTC.

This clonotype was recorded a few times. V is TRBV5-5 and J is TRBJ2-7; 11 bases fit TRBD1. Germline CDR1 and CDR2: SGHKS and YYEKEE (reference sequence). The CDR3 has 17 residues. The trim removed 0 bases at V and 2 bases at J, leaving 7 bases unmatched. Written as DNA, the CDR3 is TGTGCCAGCAGCTTGGAATTTTTGGGACAGGGGGCCTACGAGCAGTACTTC. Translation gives CASSLEFLGQGAYEQYF.